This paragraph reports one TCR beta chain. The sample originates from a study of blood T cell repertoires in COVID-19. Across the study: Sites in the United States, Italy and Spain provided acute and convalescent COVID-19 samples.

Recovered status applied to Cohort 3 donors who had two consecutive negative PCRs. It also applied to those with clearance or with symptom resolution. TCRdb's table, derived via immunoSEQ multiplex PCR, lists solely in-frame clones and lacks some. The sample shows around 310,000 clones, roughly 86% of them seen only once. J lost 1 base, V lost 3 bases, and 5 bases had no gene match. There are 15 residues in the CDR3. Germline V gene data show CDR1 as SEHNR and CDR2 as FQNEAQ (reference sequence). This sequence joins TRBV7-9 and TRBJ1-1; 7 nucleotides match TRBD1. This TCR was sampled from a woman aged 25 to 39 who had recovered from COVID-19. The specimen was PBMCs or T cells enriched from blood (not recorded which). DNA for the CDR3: TGTGCCAGCAGCTTGGGTGACAGGGAGAACACTGAAGCTTTCTTT. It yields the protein CASSLGDRENTEAFF.